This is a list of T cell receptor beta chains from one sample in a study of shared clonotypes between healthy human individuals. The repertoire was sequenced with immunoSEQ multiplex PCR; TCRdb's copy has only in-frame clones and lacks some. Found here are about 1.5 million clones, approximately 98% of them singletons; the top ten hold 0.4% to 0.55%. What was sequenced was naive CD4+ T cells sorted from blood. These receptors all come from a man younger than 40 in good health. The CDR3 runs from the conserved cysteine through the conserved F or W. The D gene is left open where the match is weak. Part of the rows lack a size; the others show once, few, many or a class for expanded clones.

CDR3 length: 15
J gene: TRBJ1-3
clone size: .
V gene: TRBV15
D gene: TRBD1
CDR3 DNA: TGTGCCACCAGCAGAGGGACAGGGGTTGGAAACACCATATATTTT
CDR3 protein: CATSRGTGVGNTIYF

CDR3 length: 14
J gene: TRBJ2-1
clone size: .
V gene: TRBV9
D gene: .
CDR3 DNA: TGTGCCAGCAGCGTAGCCCAGAGTCGTAATGAGCAGTTCTTC
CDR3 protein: CASSVAQSRNEQFF

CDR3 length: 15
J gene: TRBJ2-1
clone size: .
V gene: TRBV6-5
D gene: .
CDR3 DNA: TGTGCCAGCAGTTACCCCGGACTACCCTTGGGGGAGCAGTTCTTC
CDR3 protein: CASSYPGLPLGEQFF

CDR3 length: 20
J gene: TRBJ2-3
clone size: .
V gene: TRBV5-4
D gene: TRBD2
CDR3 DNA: TGTGCCAGCAGCGACTATCGGAGACTAGCGGACTTGCGTATTACAGATACGCAGTATTTT
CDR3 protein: CASSDYRRLADLRITDTQYF

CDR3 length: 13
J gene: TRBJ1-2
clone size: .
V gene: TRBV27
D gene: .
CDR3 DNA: TGTGCCAGCAGTTCCGGGACCAGCTATGGCTACACCTTC
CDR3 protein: CASSSGTSYGYTF

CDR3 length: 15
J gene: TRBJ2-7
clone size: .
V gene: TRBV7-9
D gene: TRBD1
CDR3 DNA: TGTGCCAGCAGCCCACGGACAGGGTCGGCCTACGAGCAGTACTTC
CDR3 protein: CASSPRTGSAYEQYF

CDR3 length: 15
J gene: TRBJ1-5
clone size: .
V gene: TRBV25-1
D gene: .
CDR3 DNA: TGTGCCAGCAGTGAACTAGGGGCCGCAGATCAGCCCCAGCATTTT
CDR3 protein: CASSELGAADQPQHF

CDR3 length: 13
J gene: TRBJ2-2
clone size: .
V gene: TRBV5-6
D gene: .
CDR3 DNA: TGTGCCAGCACCTCGCAGGGGAGTTGGAAGCTGTTTTTT
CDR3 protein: CASTSQGSWKLFF

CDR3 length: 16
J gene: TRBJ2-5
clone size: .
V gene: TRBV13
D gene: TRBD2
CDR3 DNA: TGTGCCAGCAGCACCCTGGGACTAGCGGAACAAGAGACCCAGTACTTC
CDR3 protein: CASSTLGLAEQETQYF

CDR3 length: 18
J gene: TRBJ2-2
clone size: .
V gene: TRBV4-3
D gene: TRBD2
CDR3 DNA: TGCGCCAGCAGCCCAAGGACTAGCGGAGTAACGAACACCGGGGAGCTGTTTTTT
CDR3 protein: CASSPRTSGVTNTGELFF

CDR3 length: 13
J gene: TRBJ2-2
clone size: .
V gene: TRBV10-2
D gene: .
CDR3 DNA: TGCGCCAGCGCAAACTTTTTGAGCGGGGAGCTGTTTTTT
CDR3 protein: CASANFLSGELFF

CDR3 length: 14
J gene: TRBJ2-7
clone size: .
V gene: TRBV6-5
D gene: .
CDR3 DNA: TGTGCCAGCAGTTACGTCCCGAGTTCCTACGAGCAGTACTTC
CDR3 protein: CASSYVPSSYEQYF

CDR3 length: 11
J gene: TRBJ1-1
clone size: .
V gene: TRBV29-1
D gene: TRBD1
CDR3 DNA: TGCAGCGTTGGGGACAGGGCCGAAGCTTTCTTT
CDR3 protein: CSVGDRAEAFF

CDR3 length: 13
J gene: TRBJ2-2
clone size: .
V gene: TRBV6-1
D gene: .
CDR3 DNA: TGTGCCAGCAGTGAGTGGGAGACCGGGGAGCTGTTTTTT
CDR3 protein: CASSEWETGELFF

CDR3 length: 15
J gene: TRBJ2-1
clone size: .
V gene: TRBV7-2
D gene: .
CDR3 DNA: TGTGCCAGCAGCCTATCAACCGGCTCCTACAATGAGCAGTTCTTC
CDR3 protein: CASSLSTGSYNEQFF

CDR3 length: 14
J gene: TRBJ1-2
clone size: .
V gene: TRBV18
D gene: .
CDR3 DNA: TGTGCCAGCTCACCACTCCCCGGGAAGGATGGCTACACCTTC
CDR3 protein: CASSPLPGKDGYTF

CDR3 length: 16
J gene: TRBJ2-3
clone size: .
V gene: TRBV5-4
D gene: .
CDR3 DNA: TGTGCCAGCAGCTTAAGCGGGTCCGACCCCACAGATACGCAGTATTTT
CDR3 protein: CASSLSGSDPTDTQYF

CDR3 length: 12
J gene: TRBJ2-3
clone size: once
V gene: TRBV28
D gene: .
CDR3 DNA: TGTGCCAGCAGTTCCGGGCAAGATACGCAGTATTTT
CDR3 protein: CASSSGQDTQYF

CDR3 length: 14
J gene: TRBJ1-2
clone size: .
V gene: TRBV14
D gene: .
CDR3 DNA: TGTGCCAGCTGGGGCCAGGGACCTAACTATGGCTACACCTTC
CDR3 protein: CASWGQGPNYGYTF

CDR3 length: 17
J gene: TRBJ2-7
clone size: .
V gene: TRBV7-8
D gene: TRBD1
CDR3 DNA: TGTGCCAGCAGCTTTAATTTGAACAGGGGGCGGGTTGTCGAGCAGTACTTC
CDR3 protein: CASSFNLNRGRVVEQYF

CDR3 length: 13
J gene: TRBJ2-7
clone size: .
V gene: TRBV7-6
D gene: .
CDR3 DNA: TGTGCCAGCAGCTTGGAGCGTTCTCGCGAGCAGTACTTC
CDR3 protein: CASSLERSREQYF

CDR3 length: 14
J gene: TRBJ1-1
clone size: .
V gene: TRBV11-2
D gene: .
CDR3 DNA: TGTGCCAGCAGCTTAGCCGGGATGAACACTGAAGCTTTCTTT
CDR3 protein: CASSLAGMNTEAFF

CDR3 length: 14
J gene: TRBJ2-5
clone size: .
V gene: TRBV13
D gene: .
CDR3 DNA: TGTGCCAGCAGCTTAGGGCAAATACAAGAGACCCAGTACTTC
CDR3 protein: CASSLGQIQETQYF

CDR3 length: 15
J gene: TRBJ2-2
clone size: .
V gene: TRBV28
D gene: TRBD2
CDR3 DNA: TGTGCCAGCAGTTTAATGAGCGGGAGATCCGGGGAGCTGTTTTTT
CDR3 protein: CASSLMSGRSGELFF